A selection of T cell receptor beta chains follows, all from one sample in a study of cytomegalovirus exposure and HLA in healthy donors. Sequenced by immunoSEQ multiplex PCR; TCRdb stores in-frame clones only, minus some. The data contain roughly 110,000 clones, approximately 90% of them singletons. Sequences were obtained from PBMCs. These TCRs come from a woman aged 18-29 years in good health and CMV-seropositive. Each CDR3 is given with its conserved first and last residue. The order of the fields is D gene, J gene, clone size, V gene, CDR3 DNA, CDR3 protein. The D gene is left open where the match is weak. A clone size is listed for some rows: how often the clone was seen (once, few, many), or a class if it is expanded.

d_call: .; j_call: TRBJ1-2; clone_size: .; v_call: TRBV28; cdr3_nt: TGTGCCAGCAGTTCCCCCGGTGGCTACACCTTC; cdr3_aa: CASSSPGGYTF
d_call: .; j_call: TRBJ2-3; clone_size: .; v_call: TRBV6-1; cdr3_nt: TGTGCCAGCAGGTCCCGCAGGGAAGTCACAGATACGCAGTATTTT; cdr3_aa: CASRSRREVTDTQYF
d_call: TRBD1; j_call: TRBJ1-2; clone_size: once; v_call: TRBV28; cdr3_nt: TGTGCCAGCAGTTTTTGGGACAGTAACTATGGCTACACCTTC; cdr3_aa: CASSFWDSNYGYTF
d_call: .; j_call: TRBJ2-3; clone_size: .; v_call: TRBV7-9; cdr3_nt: TGTGCCAGCAGCCTGCCCCTAGGGGCCACAGATACGCAGTATTTT; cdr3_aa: CASSLPLGATDTQYF
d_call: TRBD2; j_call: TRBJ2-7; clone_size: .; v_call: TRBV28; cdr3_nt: TGTGCCAGCAGTACAGGACTAGCGGGGGGCCCCCCGATGAGCGAGCAGTACTTC; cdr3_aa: CASSTGLAGGPPMSEQYF
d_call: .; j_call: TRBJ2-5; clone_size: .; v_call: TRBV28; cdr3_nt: TGTGCCAGCAGTCCGTCGGAGACCCAGTACTTC; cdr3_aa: CASSPSETQYF
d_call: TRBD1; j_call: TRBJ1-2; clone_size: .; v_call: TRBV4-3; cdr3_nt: TGCGCCAGCAGCCAAGGTAGACAGGGCGGGGACACCTTC; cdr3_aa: CASSQGRQGGDTF
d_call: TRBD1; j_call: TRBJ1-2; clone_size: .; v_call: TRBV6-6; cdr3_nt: TGTGCCAGCAGTTACTCGGCGCCAGGGGGCGGCTATGGCTACACCTTC; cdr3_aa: CASSYSAPGGGYGYTF
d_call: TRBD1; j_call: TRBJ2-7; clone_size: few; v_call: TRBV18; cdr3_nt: TGTGCCAGCTCACCGGAAGAAGGGACAGGGTCCTACGAGCAGTACTTC; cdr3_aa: CASSPEEGTGSYEQYF
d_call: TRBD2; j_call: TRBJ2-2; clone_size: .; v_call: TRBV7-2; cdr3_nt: TGTGCCAGCAGCTTAGTGAGGGGAGGGGTCACCGGGGAGCTGTTTTTT; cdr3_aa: CASSLVRGGVTGELFF
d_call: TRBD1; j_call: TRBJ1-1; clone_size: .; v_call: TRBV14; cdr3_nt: TGTGCCAGCAGCCATCGGGACAGGGGATTGAACACTGAAGCTTTCTTT; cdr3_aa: CASSHRDRGLNTEAFF
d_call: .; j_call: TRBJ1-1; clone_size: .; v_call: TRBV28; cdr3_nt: TGTGCCAGCTCGGGCGGGGCAGCCATGAACACTGAAGCTTTCTTT; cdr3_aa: CASSGGAAMNTEAFF
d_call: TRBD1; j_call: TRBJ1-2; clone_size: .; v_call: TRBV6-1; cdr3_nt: TGTGCCAGCAGCGAGGGACAGACCTATGGCTACACCTTC; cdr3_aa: CASSEGQTYGYTF
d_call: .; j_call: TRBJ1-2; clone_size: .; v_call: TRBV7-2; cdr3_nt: TGTGCCAGCAGCCCAAGACAGGACTATGGCTACACCTTC; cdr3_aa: CASSPRQDYGYTF
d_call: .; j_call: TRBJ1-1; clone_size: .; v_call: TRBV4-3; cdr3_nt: TGCGCCAGCAGCCCGGGAGAAAACACTGAAGCTTTCTTT; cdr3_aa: CASSPGENTEAFF
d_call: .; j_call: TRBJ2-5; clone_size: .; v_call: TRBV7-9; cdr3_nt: TGTGCCAGCAGCTTAGCTCGGGAGAAGACCCAGTACTTC; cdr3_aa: CASSLAREKTQYF
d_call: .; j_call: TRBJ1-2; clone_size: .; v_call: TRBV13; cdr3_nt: TGTGCCAGCAGTCGAGGTACAGGAGGCTACACCTTC; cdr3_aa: CASSRGTGGYTF
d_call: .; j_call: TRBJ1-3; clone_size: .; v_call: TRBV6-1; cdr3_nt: TGTGCCAGCAGCCCAGGGGTACTCTCTGGAAACACCATATATTTT; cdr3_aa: CASSPGVLSGNTIYF
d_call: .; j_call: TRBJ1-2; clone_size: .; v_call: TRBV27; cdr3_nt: TGTGCCAGCAGTTTTAACCCGGGGTATGGCTACACCTTC; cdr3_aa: CASSFNPGYGYTF
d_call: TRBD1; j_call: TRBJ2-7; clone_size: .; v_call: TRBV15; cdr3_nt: TGTGCCACCAGCCCAGACAGGGGGCTCTACGAGCAGTACTTC; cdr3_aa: CATSPDRGLYEQYF
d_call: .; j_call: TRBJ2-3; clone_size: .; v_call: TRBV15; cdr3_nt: TGTGCCACCAGCAGATCTTACCCAGTAGATACGCAGTATTTT; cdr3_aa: CATSRSYPVDTQYF
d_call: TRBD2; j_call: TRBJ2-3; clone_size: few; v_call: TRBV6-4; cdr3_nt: TGTGCCAGCAGCCCTAGCGGGGGGGCCACAGATACGCAGTATTTT; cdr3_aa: CASSPSGGATDTQYF
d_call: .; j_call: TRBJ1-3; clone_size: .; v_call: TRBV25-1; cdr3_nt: TGTGCCAGCAGTGGACAGGTTCACTCTGGAAACACCATATATTTT; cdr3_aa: CASSGQVHSGNTIYF
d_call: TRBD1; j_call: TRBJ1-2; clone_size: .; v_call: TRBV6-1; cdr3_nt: TGTGCCAGCAGTGATCTGACAGGGAACTATGGCTACACCTTC; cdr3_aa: CASSDLTGNYGYTF
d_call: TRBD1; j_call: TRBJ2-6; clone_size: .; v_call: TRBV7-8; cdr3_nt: TGTGCCAGCAGCCAAGGACAGGGGGCGGCCGGGGCCAACGTCCTGACTTTC; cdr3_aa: CASSQGQGAAGANVLTF
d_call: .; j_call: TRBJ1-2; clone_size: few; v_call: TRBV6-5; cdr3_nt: TGTGCCAGCAGTTACTCACCATGGAGTGAGGGAGGCTACACCTTC; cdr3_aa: CASSYSPWSEGGYTF
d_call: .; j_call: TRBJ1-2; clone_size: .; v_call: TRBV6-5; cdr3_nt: TGTGCCAGCAGCAAGGGGGAAGGGAATGGCTACACCTTC; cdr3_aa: CASSKGEGNGYTF
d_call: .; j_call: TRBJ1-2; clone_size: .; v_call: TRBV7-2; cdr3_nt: TGTGCCAGCAGCTCTCACGGCGGGGTTAACTATGGCTACACCTTC; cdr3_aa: CASSSHGGVNYGYTF
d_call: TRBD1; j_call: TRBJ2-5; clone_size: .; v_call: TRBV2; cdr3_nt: TGTGCCAGCAGTCTGGACAGGTTGGGTCGAGAGACCCAGTACTTC; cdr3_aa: CASSLDRLGRETQYF
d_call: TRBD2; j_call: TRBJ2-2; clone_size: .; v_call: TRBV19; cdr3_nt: TGTGCCAGTAGTAGGGGGGGACTAGCGGGGGTTCTCACCGGGGAGCTGTTTTTT; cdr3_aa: CASSRGGLAGVLTGELFF
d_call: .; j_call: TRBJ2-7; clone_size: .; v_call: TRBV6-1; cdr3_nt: TGTGCCAGCACAAAGGGGCCCCTCTCTTACGAGCAGTACTTC; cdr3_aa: CASTKGPLSYEQYF
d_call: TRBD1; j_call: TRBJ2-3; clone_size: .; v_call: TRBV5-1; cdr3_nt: TGCGCCAGCCGGGACAGGTCGGGTGATACGCAGTATTTT; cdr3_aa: CASRDRSGDTQYF
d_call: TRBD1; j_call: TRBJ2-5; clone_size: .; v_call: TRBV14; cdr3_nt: TGTGCCAGCAGCCAGGCCCGGGACAGGGGTTACATAATCTCGGAGACCCAGTACTTC; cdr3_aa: CASSQARDRGYIISETQYF
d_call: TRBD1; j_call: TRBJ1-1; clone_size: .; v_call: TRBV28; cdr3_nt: TGTGCCAGCAGTTGGGACAGGGTGGCGGGGACCACTGAAGCTTTCTTT; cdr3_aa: CASSWDRVAGTTEAFF
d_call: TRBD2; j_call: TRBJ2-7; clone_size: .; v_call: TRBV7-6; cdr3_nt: TGTGCCAGCAGCTTCGGCGGGGGGGCCTACGAGCAGTACTTC; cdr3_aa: CASSFGGGAYEQYF
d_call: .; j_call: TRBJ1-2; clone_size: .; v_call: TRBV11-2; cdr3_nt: TGTGCCAGCAGCCAGGGATTCGGCTACACCTTC; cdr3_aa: CASSQGFGYTF
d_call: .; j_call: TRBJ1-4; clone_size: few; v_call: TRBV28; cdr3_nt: TGTGCCAGCAGTTTAATCGATGAAAAACTGTTTTTT; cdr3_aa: CASSLIDEKLFF
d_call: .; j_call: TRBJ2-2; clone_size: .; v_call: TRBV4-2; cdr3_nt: TGTGCCAGCAGCCAAGGGGACTCGAACACCGGGGAGCTGTTTTTT; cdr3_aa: CASSQGDSNTGELFF
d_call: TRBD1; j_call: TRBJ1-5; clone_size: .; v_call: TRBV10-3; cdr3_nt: TGTGCCATCAGGGCGGGACAGGGGGACCATCAGCCCCAGCATTTT; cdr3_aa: CAIRAGQGDHQPQHF
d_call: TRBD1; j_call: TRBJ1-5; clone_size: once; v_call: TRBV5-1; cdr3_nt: TGCGCCAGCAGCCCGGGACAGGGAGGTACTCAGCCCCAGCATTTT; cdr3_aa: CASSPGQGGTQPQHF
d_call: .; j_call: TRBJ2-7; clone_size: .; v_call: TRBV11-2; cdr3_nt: TGTGCCAGCAGCACCACAATGGGCCACTACGAGCAGTACTTC; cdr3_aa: CASSTTMGHYEQYF
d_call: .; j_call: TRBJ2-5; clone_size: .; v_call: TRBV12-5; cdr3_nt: TGTGCTAGTGGCTCCGACGACATCCAAGAGACCCAGTACTTC; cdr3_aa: CASGSDDIQETQYF
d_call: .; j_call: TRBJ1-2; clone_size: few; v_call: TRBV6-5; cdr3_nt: TGTGCCAGCACCAACGCGGCAAACTATGGCTACACCTTC; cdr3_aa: CASTNAANYGYTF
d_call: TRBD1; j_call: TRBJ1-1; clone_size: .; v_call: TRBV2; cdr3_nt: TGTGCCACCGGATCCGGGACAGGGGCCACTGAAGCTTTCTTT; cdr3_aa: CATGSGTGATEAFF
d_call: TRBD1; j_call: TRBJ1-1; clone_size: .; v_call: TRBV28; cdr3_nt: TGTGCCAGCAGTCCCCCCAAAGGACAGGGTGGGACTGAAGCTTTCTTT; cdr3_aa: CASSPPKGQGGTEAFF
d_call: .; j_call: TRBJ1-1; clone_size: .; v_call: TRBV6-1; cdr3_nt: TGTGCCAGTTTAAAAGGGGGAAACACTGAAGCTTTCTTT; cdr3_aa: CASLKGGNTEAFF
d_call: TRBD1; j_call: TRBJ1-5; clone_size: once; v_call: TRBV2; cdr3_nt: TGTGCCAGCACCCTAGGACAGGGCTATCAGCCCCAGCATTTT; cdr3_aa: CASTLGQGYQPQHF